This TCR beta chain emerged from a study of Ad26.COV2.S vaccination and SARS-CoV-2 variants. This CDR3 has 12 amino acids. V was trimmed by 1 base and J by 6 bases, leaving 7 bases between them. In germline, CDR1 is SEHNR, CDR2 FQNEAQ (reference sequence). Sequencing used immunoSEQ multiplex PCR; TCRdb keeps in-frame clones, though not all of them. The sample shows roughly 300,000 clones, 80% to 90% of them seen only once. Treatment here: around 19 received Ad26.COV2.S at low or high dose, single or two shots; several received placebo; per-sample allocation not given. Sample collection was performed on day 63 after the first vaccine or placebo injection. Notes on the study in general: Recipients given vaccine exceeded placebo recipients in spike-specific TCR breadth. Marked by substantial breadth, spike-specific CD8+ and CD4+ T cell responses were reportedly seen after vaccination.

In regard to this clone: Its specificity is unknown.

This material consisted of peripheral blood, taken in a trial of Ad26.COV2.S vaccine versus placebo. The sequence derives from a person aged 18-65 years who received the Ad26.COV2.S COVID-19 vaccine or a placebo. The chain has TRBV7-9 and TRBJ2-7, with D hard to call. In nucleotides, the CDR3 is TGTGCCAGCAGCTTAGGGTACGGCGAGCAGTACTTC. Encoded protein: CASSLGYGEQYF.